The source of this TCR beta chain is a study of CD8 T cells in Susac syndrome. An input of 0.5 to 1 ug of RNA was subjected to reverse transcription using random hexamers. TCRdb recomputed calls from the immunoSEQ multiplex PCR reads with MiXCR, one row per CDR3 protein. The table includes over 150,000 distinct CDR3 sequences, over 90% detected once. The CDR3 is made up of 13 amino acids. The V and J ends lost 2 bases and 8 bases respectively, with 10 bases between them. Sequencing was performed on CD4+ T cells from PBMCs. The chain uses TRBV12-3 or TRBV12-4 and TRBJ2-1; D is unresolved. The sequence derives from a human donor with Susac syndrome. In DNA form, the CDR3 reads TGTGCCAGCAGTTTAAGCAGGCATGATGAGCAGTTCTTC. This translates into CASSLSRHDEQFF.